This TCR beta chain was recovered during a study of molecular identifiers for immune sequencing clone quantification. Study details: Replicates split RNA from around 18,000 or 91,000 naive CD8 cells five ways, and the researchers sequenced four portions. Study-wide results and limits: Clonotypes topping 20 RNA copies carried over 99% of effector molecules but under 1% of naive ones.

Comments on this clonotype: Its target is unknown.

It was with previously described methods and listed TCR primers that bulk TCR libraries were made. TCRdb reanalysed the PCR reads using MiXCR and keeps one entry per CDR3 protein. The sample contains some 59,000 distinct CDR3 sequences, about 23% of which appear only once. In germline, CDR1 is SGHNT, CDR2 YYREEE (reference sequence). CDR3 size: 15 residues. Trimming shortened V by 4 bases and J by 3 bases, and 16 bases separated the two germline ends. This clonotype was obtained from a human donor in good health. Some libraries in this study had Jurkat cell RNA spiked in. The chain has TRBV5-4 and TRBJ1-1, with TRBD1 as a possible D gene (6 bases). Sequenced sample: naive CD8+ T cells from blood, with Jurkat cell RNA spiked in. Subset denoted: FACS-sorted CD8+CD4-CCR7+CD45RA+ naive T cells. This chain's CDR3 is CASSPGGQGYTEAFF. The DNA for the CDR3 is TGTGCCAGCAGCCCGGGGGGCCAGGGATACACTGAAGCTTTCTTT.